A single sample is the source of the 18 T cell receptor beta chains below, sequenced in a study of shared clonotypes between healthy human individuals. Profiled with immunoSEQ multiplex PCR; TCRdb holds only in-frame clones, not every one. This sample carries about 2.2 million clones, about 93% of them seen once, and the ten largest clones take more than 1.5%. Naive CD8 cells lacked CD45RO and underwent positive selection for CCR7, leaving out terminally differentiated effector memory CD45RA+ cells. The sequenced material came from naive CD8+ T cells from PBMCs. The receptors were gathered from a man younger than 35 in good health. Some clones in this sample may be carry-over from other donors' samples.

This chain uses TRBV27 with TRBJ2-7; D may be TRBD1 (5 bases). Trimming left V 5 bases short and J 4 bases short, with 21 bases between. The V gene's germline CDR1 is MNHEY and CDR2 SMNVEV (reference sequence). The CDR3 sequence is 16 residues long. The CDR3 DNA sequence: TGTGCCAGCAGTCATCAGGGTCCTCATCCCGGTTACGAGCAGTACTTC. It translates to CASSHQGPHPGYEQYF.

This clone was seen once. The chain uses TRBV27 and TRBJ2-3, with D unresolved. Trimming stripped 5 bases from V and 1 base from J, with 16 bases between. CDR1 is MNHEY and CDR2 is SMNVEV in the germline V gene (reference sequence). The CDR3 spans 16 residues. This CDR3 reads CASSIRTSGGTDTQYF. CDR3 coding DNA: TGTGCCAGCAGTATCCGAACGTCCGGCGGCACAGATACGCAGTATTTT.

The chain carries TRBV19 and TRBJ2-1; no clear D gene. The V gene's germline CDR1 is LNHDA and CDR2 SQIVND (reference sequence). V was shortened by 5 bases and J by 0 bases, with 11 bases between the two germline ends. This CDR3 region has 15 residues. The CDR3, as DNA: TGTGCCAGTAGTTTGGGAAGTAGCTCCTACAATGAGCAGTTCTTC. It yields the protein CASSLGSSSYNEQFF. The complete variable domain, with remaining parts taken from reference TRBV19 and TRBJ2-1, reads DGGITQSPKYLFRKEGQNVTLSCEQNLNHDAMYWYRQDPGQGLRLIYYSQIVNDFQKGDIAEGYSVSREKKESFPLTVTSAQKNPTAFYLCASSLGSSSYNEQFFGPGTRLTVL.

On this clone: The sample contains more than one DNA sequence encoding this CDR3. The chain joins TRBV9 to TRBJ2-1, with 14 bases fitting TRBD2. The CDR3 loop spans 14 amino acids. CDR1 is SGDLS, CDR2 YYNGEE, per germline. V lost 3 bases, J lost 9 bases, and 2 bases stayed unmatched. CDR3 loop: CASSEGLAGVEQFF. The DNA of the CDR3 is TGTGCCAGCAGCGAGGGACTAGCGGGAGTTGAGCAGTTCTTC.

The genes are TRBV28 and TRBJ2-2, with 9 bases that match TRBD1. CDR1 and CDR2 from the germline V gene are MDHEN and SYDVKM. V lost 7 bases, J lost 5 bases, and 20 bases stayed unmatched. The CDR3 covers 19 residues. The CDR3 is CASTSPLHRTGDSTGELFF. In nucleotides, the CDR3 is TGTGCCAGCACCAGTCCCCTCCACAGGACAGGGGATAGTACCGGGGAGCTGTTTTTT.

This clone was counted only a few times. The CDR3 DNA is TGTGCCAGCAGGGACAGAAACACCGGGGAGCTGTTTTTT. Residues: CASRDRNTGELFF. The gene calls are TRBV19 and TRBJ2-2; TRBD1 matches 7 bases. Germline CDR1 reads LNHDA; CDR2 reads SQIVND (reference sequence). With 9 bases clipped from V and 2 bases from J, the junction kept 3 bases outside the gene matches. The CDR3 sequence is 13 residues long.

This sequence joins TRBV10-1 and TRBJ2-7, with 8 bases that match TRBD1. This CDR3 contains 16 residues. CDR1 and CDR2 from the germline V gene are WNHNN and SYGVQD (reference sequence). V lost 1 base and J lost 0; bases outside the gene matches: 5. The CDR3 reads CASSEFGQGLSYEQYF. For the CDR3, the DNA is TGCGCCAGCAGTGAGTTCGGACAGGGCCTCTCCTACGAGCAGTACTTC.

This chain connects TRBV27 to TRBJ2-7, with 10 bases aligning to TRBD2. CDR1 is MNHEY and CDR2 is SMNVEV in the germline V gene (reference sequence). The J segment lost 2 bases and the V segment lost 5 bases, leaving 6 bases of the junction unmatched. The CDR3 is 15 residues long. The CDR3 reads CASSELAGNAYEQYF. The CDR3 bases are TGTGCCAGCAGTGAACTAGCGGGAAATGCCTACGAGCAGTACTTC.

The CDR3 DNA reads as TGTGCCAGCAGCGTGACCGGGACCCTCCACGAGCAGTACTTC. This translates into CASSVTGTLHEQYF. The chain employs TRBV7-9 and TRBJ2-7, with D perhaps TRBD1 or TRBD2 (5 bases each). CDR3 length: 14 amino acids. V gave up 5 bases and J gave up 5 bases, with 16 bases separating them. Germline CDR1 reads SEHNR; CDR2 reads FQNEAQ (reference sequence).

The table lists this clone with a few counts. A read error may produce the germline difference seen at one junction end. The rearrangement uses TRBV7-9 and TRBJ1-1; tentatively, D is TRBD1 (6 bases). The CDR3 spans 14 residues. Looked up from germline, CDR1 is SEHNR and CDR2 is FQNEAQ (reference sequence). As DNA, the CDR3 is TGTGCCAGCACCTTACAGGGCACTAACACTGAAGCTTTCTTT. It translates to CASTLQGTNTEAFF.

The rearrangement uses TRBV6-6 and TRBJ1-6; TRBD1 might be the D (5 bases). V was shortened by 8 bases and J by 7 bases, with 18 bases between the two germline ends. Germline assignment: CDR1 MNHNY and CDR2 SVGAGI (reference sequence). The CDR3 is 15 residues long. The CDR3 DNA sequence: TGTGCCAGCCTGGCAGTAGGGGTGGGCAATTCACCCCTCCACTTT. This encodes CASLAVGVGNSPLHF.

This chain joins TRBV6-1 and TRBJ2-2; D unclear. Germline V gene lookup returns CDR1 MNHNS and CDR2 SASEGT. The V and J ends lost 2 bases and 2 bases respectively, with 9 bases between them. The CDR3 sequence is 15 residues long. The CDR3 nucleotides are TGTGCCAGCAGTGAATGGTTGACAAACACCGGGGAGCTGTTTTTT. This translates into CASSEWLTNTGELFF.

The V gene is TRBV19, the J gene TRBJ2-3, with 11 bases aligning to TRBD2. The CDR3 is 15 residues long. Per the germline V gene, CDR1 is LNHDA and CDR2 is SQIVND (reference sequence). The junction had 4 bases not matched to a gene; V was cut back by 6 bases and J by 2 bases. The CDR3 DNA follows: TGTGCCAGTAGCTGGGGACTAGCGGACACAGATACGCAGTATTTT. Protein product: CASSWGLADTDTQYF.

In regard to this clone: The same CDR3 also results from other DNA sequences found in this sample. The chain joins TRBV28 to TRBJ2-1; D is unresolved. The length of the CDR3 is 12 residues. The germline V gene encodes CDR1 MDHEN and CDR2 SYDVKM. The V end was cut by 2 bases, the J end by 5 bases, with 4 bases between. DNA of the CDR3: TGTGCCAGCAGTTTAGACGACAATGAGCAGTTCTTC. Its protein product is CASSLDDNEQFF.

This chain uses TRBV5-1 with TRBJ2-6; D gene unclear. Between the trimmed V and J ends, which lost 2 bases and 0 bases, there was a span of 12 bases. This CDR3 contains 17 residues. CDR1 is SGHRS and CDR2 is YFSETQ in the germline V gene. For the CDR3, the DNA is TGCGCCAGCAGCTTAGACCTCTCCCTCTCTGGGGCCAACGTCCTGACTTTC. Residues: CASSLDLSLSGANVLTF.

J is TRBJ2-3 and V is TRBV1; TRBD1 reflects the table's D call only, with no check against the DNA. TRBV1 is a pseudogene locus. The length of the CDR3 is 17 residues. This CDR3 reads CTSSQTRGNKHNHTQYF. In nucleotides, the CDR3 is TGCACCAGCAGCCAGACGAGGGGGAATAAACACAATCATACGCAGTATTTT.

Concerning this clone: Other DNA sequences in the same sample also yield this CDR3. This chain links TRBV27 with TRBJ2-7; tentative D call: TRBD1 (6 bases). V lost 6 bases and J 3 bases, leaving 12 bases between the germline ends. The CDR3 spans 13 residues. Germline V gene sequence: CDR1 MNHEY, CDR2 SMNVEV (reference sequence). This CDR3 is CASSPGTLYEQYF. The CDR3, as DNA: TGTGCCAGCAGCCCCGGGACACTCTACGAGCAGTACTTC.

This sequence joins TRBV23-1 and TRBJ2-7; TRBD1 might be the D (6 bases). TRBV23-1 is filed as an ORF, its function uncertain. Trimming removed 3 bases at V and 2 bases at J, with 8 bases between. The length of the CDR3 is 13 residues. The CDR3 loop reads CASSHRGPYEQYF. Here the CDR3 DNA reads TGCGCCAGCAGTCACAGGGGACCCTACGAGCAGTACTTC.